Following are 5 T cell receptor beta chains from one sample sequenced in a study of blood T cells in healthy people across ages. A second PCR, run for about 7 to 11 cycles, used a sample-barcoded 5' primer plus a J-beta primer mix. TCRdb ran MiXCR on the 5' RACE reads and lists one entry per CDR3 protein. Among over 300,000 distinct CDR3 sequences listed, over 45% were seen once. The source material was blood. These receptor sequences come from a man aged 60 to 75 in good health.

The rearrangement joins TRBV4-2 to TRBJ1-2, with 8 nucleotides matching TRBD1. CDR3 length: 14 residues. Germline CDR1 is LGHNA and CDR2 is YNFKEQ. Losses at the gene ends were 4 bases for V and 12 bases for J; bases not matched to a gene: 13. This CDR3 is CASSPTPQGVIDTF. CDR3 DNA: TGTGCCAGCAGCCCCACCCCACAGGGGGTTATCGACACCTTC.

This clonotype was found many times. This sequence joins TRBV20-1 and TRBJ2-7; TRBD1 matches at 7 bases. Per the germline V gene, CDR1 is DFQATT and CDR2 is SNEGSKA (reference sequence). V lost 6 bases to trimming and J lost 2 bases; unmatched junction nucleotides: 7. The CDR3 runs 13 residues. The CDR3 reads CSATDRDPYEQYF. CDR3 nucleotides: TGCAGTGCGACAGACAGGGACCCCTACGAGCAGTACTTC.

V gene TRBV7-2 combines with J gene TRBJ2-7; a weak D match, TRBD2 (6 bases). From germline, CDR1 is SGHTA and CDR2 FQGNSA. Trimming took off 0 bases at V and 2 bases at J, with 17 bases between the two ends. CDR3 length equals 17 residues. CDR3 in DNA: TGTACCAGCAGCTTAGCGTCCGTCCCCGGGAGCCCCTACGAGCAGTACTTC. It codes for CTSSLASVPGSPYEQYF.

V and J are TRBV5-4 and TRBJ2-5, with D maybe TRBD1 (6 bases). V was shortened by 6 bases and J by 1 base, with 13 bases between the two germline ends. CDR3 length: 14 residues. Germline CDR1 and CDR2: SGHNT and YYREEE (reference sequence). The CDR3 reads CASTLQGAQETQYF. The CDR3 DNA reads as TGTGCCAGCACCCTACAGGGCGCCCAAGAGACCCAGTACTTC.

Worth noting for this clonotype: Its ends do not fully match the called genes, so a read error is possible. This chain uses TRBV5-1 with TRBJ2-5, with TRBD2 identical over 7 bases. The J call could be wrong; TRBJ2-7 is a better fit for the DNA end. The germline gives CDR1 SGHRS, CDR2 YFSETQ. The CDR3 runs 12 residues. The CDR3 nucleotides are TGCGCCGGCAGCGGGGACTTCTACGAGCAGTACTTC. Amino acids: CAGSGDFYEQYF.